Sequencing of this T cell receptor beta chain was carried out in a study of blood T cell repertoires in COVID-19. Background on the study: Specimens from acute and convalescent COVID-19 originated in the United States, Italy and Spain.

V was pared by 2 bases and J by 5 bases, with 8 bases of the junction left unmatched. The CDR3 is made up of 16 amino acids. Germline loops: CDR1 LGHNA, CDR2 YSLEER. Libraries were prepared by immunoSEQ multiplex PCR; TCRdb keeps only in-frame clonotypes and omits some of them. The table lists approximately 170,000 clones, around nine tenths of them singletons, with 3% to 4% in the top ten. The sequenced sample was peripheral blood. This chain uses TRBV4-3 with TRBJ2-3; TRBD2 matches 9 bases. The receptor was derived from a man between 18 and 35 years old with active or convalescent COVID-19. CDR3 residues: CASSQLAGGPGDTQYF. The DNA of the CDR3 is TGCGCCAGCAGCCAATTGGCGGGAGGGCCAGGAGATACGCAGTATTTT.